This T cell receptor (beta chain) was retrieved from a study of T-cell reconstitution after alpha-beta-depleted transplantation in children. The library targeted TCRbeta and was prepared with unique molecular identifiers. TCRdb itself ran the PCR reads through MiXCR, one entry per CDR3 protein. Of some 240,000 distinct CDR3 sequences in the sample, about 11% are singletons; the top ten hold over 2%. This clonotype was seen ten or more times. Deletions cut 1 base from V and 5 bases from J, with 12 bases between. Germline V gene sequence: CDR1 LGHNA, CDR2 YNFKEQ. The CDR3 length is 14 residues. The chain couples TRBV4-2 to TRBJ2-7, with D perhaps TRBD2 (7 bases). Sample: PBMCs from the stem cell graft donor, taken from the stem cell graft. The clonotype originates from a human donor who donated a stem cell graft to a child with acute lymphoblastic leukemia. This CDR3 is CASSQGRGGNEQYF. CDR3 bases: TGTGCCAGCAGCCAAGGAAGGGGGGGCAACGAGCAGTACTTC.